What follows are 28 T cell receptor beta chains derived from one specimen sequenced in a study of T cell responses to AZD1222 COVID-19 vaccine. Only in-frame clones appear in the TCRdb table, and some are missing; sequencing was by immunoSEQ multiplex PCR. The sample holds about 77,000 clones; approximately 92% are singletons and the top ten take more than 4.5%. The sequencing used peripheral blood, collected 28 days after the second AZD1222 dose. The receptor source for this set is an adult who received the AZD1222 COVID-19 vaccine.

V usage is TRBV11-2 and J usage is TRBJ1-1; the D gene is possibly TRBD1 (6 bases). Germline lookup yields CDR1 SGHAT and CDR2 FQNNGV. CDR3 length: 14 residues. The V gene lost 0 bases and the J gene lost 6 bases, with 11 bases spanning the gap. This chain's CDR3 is CASSLEGRGAEAFF. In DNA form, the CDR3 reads TGTGCCAGCAGCTTAGAGGGCAGGGGTGCTGAAGCTTTCTTT.

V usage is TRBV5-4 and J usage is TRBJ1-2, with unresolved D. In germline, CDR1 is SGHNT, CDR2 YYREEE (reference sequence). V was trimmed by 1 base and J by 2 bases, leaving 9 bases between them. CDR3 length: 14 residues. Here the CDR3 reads CASSLTRANYGYTF. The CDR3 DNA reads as TGTGCCAGCAGCTTGACACGGGCCAACTATGGCTACACCTTC.

The CDR3 protein is CASSFGGAAYGYTF. CDR3 in DNA: TGTGCCAGCAGCTTCGGCGGGGCGGCCTATGGCTACACCTTC. The genes are TRBV7-2 and TRBJ1-2, with a weak D call TRBD1 (5 bases). Per the germline V gene, CDR1 is SGHTA and CDR2 is FQGNSA. The CDR3 contains 14 residues. The germline V and J ends were trimmed by 3 bases and 4 bases, with 12 bases remaining between them.

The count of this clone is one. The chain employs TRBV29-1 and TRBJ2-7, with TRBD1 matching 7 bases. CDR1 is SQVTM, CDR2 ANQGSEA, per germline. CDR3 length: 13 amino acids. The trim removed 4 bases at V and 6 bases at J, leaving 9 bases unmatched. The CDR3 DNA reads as TGCAGCGTTGTAACGACAGGGTTTTTCGAGCAGTACTTC. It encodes CSVVTTGFFEQYF.

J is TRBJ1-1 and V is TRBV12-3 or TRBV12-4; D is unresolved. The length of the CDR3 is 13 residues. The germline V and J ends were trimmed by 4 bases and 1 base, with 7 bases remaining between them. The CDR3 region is CASSSSTNTEAFF. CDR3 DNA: TGTGCCAGCAGTTCCTCTACGAACACTGAAGCTTTCTTT.

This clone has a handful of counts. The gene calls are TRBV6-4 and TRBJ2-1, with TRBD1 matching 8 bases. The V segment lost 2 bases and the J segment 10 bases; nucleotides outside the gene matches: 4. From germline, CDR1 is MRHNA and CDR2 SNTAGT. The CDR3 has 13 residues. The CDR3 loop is CASSDADRGEQFF. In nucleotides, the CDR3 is TGTGCCAGCAGTGACGCCGACAGGGGAGAGCAGTTCTTC.

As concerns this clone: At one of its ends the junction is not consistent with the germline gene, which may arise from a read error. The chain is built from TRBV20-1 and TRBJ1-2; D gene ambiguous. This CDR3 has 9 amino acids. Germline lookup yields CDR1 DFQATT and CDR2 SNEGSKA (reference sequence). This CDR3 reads CSATNQRAF. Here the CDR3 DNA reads TGCAGTGCGACTAATCAGCGGGCCTTC.

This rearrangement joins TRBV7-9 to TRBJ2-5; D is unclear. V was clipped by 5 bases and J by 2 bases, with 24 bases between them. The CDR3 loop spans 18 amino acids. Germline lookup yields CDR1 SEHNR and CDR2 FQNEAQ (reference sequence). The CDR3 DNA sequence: TGTGCCAGCAGCCATCCCGTTGAGCCCCACCTATTTCAAGAGACCCAGTACTTC. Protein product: CASSHPVEPHLFQETQYF.

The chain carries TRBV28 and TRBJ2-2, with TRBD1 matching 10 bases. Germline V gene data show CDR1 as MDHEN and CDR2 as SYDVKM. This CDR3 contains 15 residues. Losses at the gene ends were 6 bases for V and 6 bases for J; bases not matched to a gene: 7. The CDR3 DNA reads TGTGCCAGCAGGACCGGGACAGGGGTCCCCGGGGAGCTGTTTTTT. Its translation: CASRTGTGVPGELFF.

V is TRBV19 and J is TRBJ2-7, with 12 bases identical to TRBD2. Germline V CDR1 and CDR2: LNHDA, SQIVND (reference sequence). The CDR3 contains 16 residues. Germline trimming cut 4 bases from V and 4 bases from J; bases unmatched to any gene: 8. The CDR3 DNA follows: TGTGCCAGTAGTACCCCTGCCGGGACTAGCGGGTACGAGCAGTACTTC. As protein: CASSTPAGTSGYEQYF.

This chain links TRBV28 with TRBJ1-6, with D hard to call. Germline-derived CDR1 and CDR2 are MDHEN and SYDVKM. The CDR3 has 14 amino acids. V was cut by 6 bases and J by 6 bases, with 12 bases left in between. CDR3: CASSLGIVNSPLHF. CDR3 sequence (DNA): TGTGCCAGCAGCTTGGGGATAGTTAATTCACCCCTCCACTTT.

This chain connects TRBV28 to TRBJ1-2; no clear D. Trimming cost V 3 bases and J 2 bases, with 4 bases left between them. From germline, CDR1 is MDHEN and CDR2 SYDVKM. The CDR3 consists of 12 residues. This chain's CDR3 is CASSLANYGYTF. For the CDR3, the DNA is TGTGCCAGCAGTTTGGCGAACTATGGCTACACCTTC.

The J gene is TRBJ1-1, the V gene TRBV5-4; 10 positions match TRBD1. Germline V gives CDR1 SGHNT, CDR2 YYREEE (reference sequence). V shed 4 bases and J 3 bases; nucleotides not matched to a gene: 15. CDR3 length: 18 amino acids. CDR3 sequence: CASSSTGGTGAYYTEAFF. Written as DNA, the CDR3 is TGTGCCAGCAGCAGTACCGGTGGGACAGGGGCCTATTACACTGAAGCTTTCTTT.

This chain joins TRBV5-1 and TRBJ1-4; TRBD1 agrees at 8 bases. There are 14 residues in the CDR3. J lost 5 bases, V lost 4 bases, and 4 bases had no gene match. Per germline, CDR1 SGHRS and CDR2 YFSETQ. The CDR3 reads CASSQQGGNEKLFF. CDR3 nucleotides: TGCGCCAGCAGCCAACAGGGGGGGAATGAAAAACTGTTTTTT.

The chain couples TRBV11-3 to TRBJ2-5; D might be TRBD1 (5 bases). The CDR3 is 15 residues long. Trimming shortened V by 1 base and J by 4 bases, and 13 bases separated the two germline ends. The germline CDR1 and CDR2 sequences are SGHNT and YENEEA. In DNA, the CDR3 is TGTGCCAGCAGCTTAGGCAGGGCCTCTAGAGAGACCCAGTACTTC. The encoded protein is CASSLGRASRETQYF.

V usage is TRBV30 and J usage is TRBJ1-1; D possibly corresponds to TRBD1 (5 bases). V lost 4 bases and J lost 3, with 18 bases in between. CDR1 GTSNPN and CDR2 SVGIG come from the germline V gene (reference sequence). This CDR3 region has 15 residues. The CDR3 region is CAWNIPRRGDTEAFF. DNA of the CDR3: TGTGCCTGGAATATCCCCCGGCGGGGGGACACTGAAGCTTTCTTT.

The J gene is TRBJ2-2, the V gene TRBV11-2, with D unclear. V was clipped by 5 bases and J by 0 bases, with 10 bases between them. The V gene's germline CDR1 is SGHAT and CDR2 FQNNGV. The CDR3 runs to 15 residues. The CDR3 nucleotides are TGTGCCAGCAGCCGAGAGACTTCGAACACCGGGGAGCTGTTTTTT. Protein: CASSRETSNTGELFF.

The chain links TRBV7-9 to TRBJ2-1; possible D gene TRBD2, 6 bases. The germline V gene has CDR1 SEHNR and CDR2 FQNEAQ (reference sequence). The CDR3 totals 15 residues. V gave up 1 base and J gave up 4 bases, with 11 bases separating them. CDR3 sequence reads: CASSLVGGMYNEQFF. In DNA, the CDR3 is TGTGCCAGCAGCTTAGTGGGCGGGATGTACAATGAGCAGTTCTTC.

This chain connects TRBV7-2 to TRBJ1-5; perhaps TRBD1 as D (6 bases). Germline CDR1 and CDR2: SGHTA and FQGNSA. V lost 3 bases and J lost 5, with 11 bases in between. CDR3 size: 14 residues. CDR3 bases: TGTGCCAGCAGCTTCCGGGGACAAGATCAGCCCCAGCATTTT. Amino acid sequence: CASSFRGQDQPQHF.

The CDR3 DNA is TGTGCCACCAGCAGAGGGACGACAGGAGTTGAAGCTTTCTTT. Translated, it gives CATSRGTTGVEAFF. The chain carries TRBV15 and TRBJ1-1; a possible D gene is TRBD1 (6 bases). The CDR3 is 14 amino acids. V was shortened by 1 base and J by 7 bases, with 13 bases between the two germline ends. The germline gives CDR1 LNHNV, CDR2 YYDKDF (reference sequence).

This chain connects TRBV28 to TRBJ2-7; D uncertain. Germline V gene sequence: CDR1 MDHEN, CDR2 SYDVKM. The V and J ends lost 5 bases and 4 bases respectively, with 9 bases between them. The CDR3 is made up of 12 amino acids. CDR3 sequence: CASSPPWYEQYF. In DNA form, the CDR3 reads TGTGCCAGCAGTCCCCCTTGGTACGAGCAGTACTTC.

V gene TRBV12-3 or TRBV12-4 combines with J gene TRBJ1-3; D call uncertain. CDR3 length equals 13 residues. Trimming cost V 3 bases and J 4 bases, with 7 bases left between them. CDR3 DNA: TGTGCCAGCAGTTTCTTGGGGGGAAACACCATATATTTT. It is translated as CASSFLGGNTIYF.

The CDR3: CASSVYRTGSKETQYF. The CDR3 DNA sequence: TGTGCCAGCAGCGTATATAGGACAGGGTCGAAAGAGACCCAGTACTTC. The rearrangement links TRBV5-4 to TRBJ2-5; TRBD1 aligns across 8 bases. CDR1 SGHNT and CDR2 YYREEE come from the germline V gene (reference sequence). The J segment lost 3 bases and the V segment lost 4 bases, leaving 11 bases of the junction unmatched. The CDR3 is made up of 16 amino acids.

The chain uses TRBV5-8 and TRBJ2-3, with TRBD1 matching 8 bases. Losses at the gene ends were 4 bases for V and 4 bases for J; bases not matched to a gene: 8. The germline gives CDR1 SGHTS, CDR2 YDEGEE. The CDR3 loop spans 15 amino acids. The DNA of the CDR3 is TGTGCCAGCAGCCTGGGGCAGGGGGCCTCAGATACGCAGTATTTT. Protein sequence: CASSLGQGASDTQYF.

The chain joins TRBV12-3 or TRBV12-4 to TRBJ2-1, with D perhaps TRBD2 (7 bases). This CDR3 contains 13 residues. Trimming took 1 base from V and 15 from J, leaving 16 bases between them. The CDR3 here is CASSLGGGIRRFF. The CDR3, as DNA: TGTGCCAGCAGTTTAGGCGGGGGCATAAGGCGGTTCTTC.

The CDR3 spells CASSDGIYEQYF. As DNA, the CDR3 is TGCGCCAGCAGTGATGGGATTTACGAGCAGTACTTC. This chain joins TRBV10-2 and TRBJ2-7; D call uncertain. Deletions cut 3 bases from V and 4 bases from J, with 7 bases between. This CDR3 is built from 12 residues. Germline CDR1 and CDR2: WSHSY and SAAADI.

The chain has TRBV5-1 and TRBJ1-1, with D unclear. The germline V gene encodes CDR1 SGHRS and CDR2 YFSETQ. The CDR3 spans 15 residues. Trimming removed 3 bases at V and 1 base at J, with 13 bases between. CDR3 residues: CASSSDVGGNTEAFF. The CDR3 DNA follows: TGCGCCAGCAGCTCCGACGTCGGTGGGAACACTGAAGCTTTCTTT.

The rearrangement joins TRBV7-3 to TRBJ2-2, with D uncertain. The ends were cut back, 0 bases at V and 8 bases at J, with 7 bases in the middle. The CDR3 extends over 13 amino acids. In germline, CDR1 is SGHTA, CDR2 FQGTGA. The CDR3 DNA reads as TGTGCCAGCAGCTTAACTGTAGCTGGGGAGCTGTTTTTT. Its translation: CASSLTVAGELFF.